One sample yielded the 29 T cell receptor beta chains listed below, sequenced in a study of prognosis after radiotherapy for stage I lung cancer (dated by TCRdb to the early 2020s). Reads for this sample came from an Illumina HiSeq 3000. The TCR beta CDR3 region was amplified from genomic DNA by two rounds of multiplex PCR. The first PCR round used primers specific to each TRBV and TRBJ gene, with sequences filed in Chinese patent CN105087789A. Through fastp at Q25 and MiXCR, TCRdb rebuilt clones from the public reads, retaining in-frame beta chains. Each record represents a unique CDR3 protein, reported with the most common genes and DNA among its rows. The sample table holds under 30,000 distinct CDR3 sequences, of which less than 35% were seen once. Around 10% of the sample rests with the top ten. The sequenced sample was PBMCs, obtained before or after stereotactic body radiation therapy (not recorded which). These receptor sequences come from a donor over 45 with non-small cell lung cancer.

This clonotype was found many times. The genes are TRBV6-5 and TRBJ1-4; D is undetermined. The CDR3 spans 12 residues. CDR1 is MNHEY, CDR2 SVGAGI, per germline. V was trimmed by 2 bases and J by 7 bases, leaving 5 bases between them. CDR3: CASSYTGEKLFF. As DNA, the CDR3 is TGTGCCAGCAGTTACACCGGTGAAAAACTGTTTTTT.

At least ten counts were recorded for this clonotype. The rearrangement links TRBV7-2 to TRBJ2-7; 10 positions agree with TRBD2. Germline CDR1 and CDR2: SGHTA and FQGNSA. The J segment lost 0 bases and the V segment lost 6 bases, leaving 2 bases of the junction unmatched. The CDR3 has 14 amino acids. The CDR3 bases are TGTGCCAGCAGGGCTAGCGGGAGCTCCTACGAGCAGTACTTC. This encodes CASRASGSSYEQYF.

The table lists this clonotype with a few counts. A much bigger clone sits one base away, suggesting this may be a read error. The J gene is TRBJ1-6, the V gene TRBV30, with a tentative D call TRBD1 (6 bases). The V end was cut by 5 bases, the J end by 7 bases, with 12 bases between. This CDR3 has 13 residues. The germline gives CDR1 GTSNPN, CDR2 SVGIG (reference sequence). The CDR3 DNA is TGTGCCTGGCCACAGGGAGACAATTCACCCCTCCACTTT. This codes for CAWPQGDNSPLHF.

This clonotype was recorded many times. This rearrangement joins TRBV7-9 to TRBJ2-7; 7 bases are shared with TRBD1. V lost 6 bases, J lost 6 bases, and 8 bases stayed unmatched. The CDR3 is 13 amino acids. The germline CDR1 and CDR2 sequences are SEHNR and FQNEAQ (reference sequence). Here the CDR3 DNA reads TGTGCCAGCAGTTCGGGGACAGCAGCCGAGCAGTACTTC. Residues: CASSSGTAAEQYF.

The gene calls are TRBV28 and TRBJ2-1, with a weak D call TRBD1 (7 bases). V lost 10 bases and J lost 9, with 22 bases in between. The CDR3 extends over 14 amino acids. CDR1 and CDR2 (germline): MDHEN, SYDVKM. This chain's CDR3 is CAIRTIGGTAEQFF. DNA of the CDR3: TGTGCCATCAGGACTATAGGCGGGACAGCTGAGCAGTTCTTC.

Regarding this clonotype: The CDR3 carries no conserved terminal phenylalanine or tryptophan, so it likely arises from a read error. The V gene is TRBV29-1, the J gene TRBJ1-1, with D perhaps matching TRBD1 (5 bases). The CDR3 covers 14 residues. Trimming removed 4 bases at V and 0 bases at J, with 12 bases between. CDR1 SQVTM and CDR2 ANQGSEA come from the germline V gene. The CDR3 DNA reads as TGCAGCGTTGTAGGGGCAGGGATGAACACTGAAGCTTTCCTT. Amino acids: CSVVGAGMNTEAFL.

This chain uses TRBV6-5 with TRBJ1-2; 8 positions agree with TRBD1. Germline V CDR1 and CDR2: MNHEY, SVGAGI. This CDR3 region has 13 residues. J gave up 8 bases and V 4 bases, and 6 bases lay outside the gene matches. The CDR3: CASSFRTGTGYTF. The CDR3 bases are TGTGCCAGCAGTTTCCGGACAGGGACCGGCTACACCTTC.

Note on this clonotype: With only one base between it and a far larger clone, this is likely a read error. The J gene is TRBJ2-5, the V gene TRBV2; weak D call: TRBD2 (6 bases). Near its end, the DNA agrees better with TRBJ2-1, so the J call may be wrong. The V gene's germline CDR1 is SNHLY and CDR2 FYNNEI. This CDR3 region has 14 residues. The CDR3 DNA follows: TGTGCCAGCAGGCGGGACTCCGGGAACAATGAGCAGTTCTTC. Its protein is CASRRDSGNNEQFF.

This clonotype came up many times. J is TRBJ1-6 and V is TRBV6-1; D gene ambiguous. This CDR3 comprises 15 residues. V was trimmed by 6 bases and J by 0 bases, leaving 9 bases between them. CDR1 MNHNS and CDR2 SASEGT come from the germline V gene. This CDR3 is CASRMGSSYNSPLHF. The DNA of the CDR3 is TGTGCCAGCAGAATGGGGTCCTCCTATAATTCACCCCTCCACTTT.

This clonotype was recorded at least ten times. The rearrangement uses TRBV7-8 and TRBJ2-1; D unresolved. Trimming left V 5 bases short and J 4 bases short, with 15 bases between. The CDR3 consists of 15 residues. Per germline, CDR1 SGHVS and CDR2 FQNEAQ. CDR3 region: CASSPRIPAYNEQFF. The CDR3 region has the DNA TGTGCCAGCAGCCCCCGAATACCGGCTTACAATGAGCAGTTCTTC.

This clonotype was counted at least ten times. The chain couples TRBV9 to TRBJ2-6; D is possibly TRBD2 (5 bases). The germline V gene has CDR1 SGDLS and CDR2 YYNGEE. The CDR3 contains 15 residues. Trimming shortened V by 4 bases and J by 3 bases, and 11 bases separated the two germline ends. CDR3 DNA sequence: TGTGCCAGCAGCCTCGGGGTAGTTGGGGCCAACGTCCTGACTTTC. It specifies CASSLGVVGANVLTF.

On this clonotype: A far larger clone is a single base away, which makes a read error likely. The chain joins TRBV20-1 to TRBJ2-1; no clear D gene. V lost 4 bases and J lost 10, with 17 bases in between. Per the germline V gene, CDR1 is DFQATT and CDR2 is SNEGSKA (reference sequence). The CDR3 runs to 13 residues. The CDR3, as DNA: TGCAGTGCTACCCTGGGCGGTACCTACGAGCAGTTCTTC. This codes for CSATLGGTYEQFF.

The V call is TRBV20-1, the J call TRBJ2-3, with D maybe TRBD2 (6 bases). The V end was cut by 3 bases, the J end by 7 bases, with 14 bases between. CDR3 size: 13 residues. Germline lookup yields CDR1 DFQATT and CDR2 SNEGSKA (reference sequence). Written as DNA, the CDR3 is TGCAGTGCTAGGAATCGCGGGGATCATACGCAGTATTTT. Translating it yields CSARNRGDHTQYF.

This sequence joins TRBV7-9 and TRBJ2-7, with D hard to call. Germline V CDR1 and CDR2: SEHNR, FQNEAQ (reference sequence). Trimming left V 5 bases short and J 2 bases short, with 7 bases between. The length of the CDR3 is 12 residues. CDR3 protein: CASSPSTYEQYF. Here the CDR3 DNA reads TGTGCCAGCAGCCCATCAACCTACGAGCAGTACTTC.

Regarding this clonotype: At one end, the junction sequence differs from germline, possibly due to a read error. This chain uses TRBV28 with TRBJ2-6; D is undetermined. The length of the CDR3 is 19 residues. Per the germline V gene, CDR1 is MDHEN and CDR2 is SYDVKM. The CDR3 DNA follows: TGTGCCAGCAGCTTATTGCGAGCCGCTTCCGGCTCTGGGGCCAACGTCCTGACTTTC. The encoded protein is CASSLLRAASGSGANVLTF.

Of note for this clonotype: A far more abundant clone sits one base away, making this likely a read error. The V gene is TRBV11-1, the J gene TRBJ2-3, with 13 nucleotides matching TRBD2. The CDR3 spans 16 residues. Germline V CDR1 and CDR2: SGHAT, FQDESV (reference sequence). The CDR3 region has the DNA TGTGCCAGAAGCTTAACTAGCGGGAGGGGCGCAGATACGCAGTATTTT. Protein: CARSLTSGRGADTQYF. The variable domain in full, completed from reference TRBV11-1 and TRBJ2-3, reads EAEVAQSPRYKITEKSQAVAFWCDPISGHATLYWYRQILGQGPELLVQFQDESVVDDSQLPKDRFSAERLKGVDSTLKIQPAELGDSAMYLCARSLTSGRGADTQYFGPGTRLTVL.

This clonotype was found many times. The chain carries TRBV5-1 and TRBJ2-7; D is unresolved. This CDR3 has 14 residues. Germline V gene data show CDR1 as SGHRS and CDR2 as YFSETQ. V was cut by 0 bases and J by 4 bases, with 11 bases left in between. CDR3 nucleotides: TGCGCCAGCAGCTTGGGCGTCGGAATTTACGAGCAGTACTTC. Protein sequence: CASSLGVGIYEQYF. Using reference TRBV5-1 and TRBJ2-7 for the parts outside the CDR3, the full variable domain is KAGVTQTPRYLIKTRGQQVTLSCSPISGHRSVSWYQQTPGQGLQFLFEYFSETQRNKGNFPGRFSGRQFSNSRSEMNVSTLELGDSALYLCASSLGVGIYEQYFGPGTRLTVT.

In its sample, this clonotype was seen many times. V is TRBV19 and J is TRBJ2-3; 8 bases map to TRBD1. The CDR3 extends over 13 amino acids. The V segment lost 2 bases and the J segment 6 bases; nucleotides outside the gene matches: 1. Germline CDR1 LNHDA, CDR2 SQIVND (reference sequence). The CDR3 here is CASSITGGDTQYF. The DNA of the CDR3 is TGTGCCAGTAGTATAACAGGGGGTGATACGCAGTATTTT.

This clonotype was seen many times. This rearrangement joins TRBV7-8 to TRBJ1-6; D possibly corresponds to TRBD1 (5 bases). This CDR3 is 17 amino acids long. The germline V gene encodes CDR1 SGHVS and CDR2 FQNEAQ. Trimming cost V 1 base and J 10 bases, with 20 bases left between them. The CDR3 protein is CASSLGGIAGRGSPLHF. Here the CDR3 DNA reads TGTGCCAGCAGCTTAGGTGGTATAGCAGGGCGAGGGTCACCCCTCCACTTT.

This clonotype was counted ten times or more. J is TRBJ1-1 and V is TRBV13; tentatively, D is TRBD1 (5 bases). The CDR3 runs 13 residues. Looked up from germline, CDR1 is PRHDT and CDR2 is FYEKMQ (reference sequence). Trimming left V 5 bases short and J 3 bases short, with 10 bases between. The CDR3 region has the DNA TGTGCCAGCAGCCGAATGGGGGACACTGAAGCTTTCTTT. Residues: CASSRMGDTEAFF.

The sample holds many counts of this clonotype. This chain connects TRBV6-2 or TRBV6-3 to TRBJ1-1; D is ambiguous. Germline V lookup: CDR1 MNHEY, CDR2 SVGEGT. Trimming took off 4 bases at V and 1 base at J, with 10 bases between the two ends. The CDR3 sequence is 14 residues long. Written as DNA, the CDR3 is TGTGCCAGCAGTTCCCCGGGCAGGAACACTGAAGCTTTCTTT. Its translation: CASSSPGRNTEAFF.

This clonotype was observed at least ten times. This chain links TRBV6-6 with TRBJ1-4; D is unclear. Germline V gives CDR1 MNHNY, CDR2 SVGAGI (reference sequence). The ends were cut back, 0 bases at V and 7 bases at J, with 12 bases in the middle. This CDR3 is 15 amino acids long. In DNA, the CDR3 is TGTGCCAGCAGTTACTCGTCCCCTGGCGGTGAAAAACTGTTTTTT. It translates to CASSYSSPGGEKLFF.

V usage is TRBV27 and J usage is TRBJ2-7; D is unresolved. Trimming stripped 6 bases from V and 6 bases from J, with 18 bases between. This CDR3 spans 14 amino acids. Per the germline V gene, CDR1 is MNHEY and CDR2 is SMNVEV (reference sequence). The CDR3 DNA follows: TGTGCCAGCAGATCCCTGGCCGGGTACGGCGAGCAGTACTTC. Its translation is CASRSLAGYGEQYF.

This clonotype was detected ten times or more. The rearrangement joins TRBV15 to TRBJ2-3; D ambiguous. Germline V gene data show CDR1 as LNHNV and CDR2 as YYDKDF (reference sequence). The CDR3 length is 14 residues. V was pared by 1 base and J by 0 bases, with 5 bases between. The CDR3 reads CATSRAYSTDTQYF. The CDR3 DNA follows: TGTGCCACCAGCAGAGCTTATAGCACAGATACGCAGTATTTT.

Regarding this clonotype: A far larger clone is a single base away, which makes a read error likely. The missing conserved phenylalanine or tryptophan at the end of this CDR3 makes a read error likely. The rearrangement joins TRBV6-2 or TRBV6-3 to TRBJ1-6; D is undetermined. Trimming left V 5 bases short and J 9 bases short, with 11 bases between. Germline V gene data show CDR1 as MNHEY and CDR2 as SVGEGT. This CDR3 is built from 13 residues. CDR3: CASSEVRVSPLHS. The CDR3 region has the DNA TGTGCCAGCAGTGAAGTTCGCGTTTCACCCCTCCACTCT.

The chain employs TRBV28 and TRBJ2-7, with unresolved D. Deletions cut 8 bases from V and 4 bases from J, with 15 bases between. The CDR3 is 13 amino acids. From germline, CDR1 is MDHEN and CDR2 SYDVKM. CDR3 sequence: CASDDSGWYEQYF. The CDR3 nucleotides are TGTGCCAGCGATGATTCAGGATGGTACGAGCAGTACTTC. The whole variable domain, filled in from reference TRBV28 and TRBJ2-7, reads DVKVTQSSRYLVKRTGEKVFLECVQDMDHENMFWYRQDPGLGLRLIYFSYDVKMKEKGDIPEGYSVSREKKERFSLILESASTNQTSMYLCASDDSGWYEQYFGPGTRLTVT.

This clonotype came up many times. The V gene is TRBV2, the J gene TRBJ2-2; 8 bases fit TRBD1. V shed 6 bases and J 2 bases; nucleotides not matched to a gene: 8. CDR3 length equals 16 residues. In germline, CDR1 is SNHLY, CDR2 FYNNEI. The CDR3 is CASRDWTGLNTGELFF. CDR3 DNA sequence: TGTGCCAGCAGGGACTGGACAGGGCTAAACACCGGGGAGCTGTTTTTT.

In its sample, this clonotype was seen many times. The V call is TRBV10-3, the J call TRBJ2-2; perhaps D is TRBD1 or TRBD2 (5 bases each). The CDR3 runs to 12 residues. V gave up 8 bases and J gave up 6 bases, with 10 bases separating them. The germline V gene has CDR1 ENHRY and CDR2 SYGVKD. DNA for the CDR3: TGTGCCATCGTTGGGGGTTCCGGGGAGCTGTTTTTT. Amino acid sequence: CAIVGGSGELFF.

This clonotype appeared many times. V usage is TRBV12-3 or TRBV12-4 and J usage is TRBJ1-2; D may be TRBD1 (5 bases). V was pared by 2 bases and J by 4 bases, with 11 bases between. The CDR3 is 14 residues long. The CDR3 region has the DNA TGTGCCAGCAGTTTAAACGGGGGTACCTATGGCTACACCTTC. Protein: CASSLNGGTYGYTF.